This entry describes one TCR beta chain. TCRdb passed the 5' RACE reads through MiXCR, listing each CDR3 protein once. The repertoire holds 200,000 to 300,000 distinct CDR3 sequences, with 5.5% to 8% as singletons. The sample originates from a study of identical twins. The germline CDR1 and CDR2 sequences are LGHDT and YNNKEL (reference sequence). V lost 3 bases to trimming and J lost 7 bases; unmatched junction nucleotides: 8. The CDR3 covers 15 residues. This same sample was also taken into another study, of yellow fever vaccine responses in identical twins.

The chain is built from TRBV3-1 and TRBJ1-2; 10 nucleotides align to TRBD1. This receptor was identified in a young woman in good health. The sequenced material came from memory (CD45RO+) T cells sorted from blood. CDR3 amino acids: CASSHGDRGIGGYTF. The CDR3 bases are TGTGCCAGCAGCCACGGGGACAGGGGAATCGGTGGCTACACCTTC.